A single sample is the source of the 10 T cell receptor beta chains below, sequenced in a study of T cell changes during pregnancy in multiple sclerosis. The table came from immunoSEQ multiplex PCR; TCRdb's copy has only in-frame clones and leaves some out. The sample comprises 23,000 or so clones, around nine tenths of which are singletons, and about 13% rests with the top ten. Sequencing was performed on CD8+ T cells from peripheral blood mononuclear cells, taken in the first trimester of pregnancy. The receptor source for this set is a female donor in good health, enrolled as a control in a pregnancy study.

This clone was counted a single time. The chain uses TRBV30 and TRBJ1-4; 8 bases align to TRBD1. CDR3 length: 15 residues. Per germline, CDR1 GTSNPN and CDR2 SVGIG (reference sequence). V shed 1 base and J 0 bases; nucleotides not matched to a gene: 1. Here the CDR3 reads CAWSDRGATNEKLFF. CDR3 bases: TGTGCCTGGAGTGACAGGGGGGCAACTAATGAAAAACTGTTTTTT.

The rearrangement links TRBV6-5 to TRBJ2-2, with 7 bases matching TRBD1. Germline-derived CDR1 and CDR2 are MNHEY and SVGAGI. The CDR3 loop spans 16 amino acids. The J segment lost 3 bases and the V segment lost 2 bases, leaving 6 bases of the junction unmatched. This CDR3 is CASSYGAGGDTGELFF. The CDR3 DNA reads TGTGCCAGCAGTTACGGGGCAGGGGGAGACACCGGGGAGCTGTTTTTT.

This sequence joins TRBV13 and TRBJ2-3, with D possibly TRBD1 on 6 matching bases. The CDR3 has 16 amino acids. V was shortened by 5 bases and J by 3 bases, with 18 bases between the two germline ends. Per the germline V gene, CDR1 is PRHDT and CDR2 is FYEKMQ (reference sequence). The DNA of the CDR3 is TGTGCCAGCAGCCAAACGGCAGGGGTTTGGACAGATACGCAGTATTTT. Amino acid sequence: CASSQTAGVWTDTQYF. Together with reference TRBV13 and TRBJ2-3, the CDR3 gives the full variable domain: AAGVIQSPRHLIKEKRETATLKCYPIPRHDTVYWYQQGPGQDPQFLISFYEKMQSDKGSIPDRFSAQQFSDYHSELNMSSLELGDSALYFCASSQTAGVWTDTQYFGPGTRLTVL.

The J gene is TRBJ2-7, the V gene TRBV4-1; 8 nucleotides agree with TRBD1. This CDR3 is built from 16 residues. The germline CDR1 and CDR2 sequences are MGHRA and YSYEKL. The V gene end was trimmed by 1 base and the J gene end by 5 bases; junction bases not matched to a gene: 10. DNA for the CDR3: TGCGCCAGCAGCCAAGTCGGAGGACAGGGTCACCACGAGCAGTACTTC. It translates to CASSQVGGQGHHEQYF.

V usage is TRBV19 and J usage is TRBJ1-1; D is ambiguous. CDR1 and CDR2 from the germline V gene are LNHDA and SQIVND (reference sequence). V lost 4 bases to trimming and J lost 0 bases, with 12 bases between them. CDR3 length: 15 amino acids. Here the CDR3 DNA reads TGTGCCAGTAGTACCCTGGAGGGAGTGAACACTGAAGCTTTCTTT. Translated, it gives CASSTLEGVNTEAFF.

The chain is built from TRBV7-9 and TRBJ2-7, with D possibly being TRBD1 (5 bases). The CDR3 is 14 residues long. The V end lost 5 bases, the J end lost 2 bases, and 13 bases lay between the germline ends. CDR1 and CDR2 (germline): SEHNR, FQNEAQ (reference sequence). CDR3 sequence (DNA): TGTGCCAGCAGCGCTCGACAGACCCCCTACGAGCAGTACTTC. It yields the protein CASSARQTPYEQYF.

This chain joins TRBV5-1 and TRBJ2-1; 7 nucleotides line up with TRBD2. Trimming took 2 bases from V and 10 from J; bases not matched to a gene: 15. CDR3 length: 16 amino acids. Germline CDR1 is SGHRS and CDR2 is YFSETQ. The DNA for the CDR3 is TGCGCCAGCAGCTTCGTCGGCGGGAGTTCGAGATTCGAGCAGTTCTTC. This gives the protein CASSFVGGSSRFEQFF.

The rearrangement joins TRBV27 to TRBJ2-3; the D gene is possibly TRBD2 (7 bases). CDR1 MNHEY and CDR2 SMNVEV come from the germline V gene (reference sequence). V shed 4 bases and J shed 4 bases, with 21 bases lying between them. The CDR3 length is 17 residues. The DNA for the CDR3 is TGTGCCAGCAGTTCACCTGTGGGGGGGGCGGGTGCAGATACGCAGTATTTT. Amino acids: CASSSPVGGAGADTQYF.

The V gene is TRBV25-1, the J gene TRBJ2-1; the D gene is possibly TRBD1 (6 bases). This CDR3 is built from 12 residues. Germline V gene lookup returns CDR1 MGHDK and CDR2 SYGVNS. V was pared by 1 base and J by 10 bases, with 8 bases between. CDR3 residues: CASSEFGQEQFF. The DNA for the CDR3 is TGTGCCAGCAGTGAATTCGGACAGGAGCAGTTCTTC.

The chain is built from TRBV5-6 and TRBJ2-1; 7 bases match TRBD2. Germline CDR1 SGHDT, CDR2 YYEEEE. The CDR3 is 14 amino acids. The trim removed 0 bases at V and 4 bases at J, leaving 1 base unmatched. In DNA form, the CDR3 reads TGTGCCAGCAGCTTGGCTAGCGGTTACAATGAGCAGTTCTTC. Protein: CASSLASGYNEQFF.